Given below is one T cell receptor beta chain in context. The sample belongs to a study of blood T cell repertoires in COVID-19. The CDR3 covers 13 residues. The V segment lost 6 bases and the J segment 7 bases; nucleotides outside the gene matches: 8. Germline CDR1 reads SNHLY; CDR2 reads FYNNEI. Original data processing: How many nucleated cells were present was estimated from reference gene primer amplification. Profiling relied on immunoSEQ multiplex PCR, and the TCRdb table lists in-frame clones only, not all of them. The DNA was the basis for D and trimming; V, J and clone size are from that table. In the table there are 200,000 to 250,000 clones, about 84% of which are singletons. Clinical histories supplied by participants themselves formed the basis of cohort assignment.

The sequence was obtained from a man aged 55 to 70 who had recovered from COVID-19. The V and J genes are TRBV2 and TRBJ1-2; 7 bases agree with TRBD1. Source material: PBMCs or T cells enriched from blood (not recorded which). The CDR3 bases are TGTGCCAGCAGGCCACAGGGGACGGGTGGCTACACCTTC. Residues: CASRPQGTGGYTF.